This section outlines one T cell receptor beta chain sequence together with its context. The RNA input was about 0.5 to 1 ug, and it was reverse transcribed with random hexamers. TCRdb called the immunoSEQ multiplex PCR reads again in MiXCR, with one record for every CDR3 protein. The table includes about 440,000 distinct CDR3 sequences, approximately 85% detected once. The source of the sample is a study of CD8 T cells in Susac syndrome. The germline V gene has CDR1 LNHDA and CDR2 SQIVND (reference sequence). This CDR3 comprises 13 residues. The V end lost 3 bases, the J end lost 11 bases, and 16 bases lay between the germline ends.

Sequencing input: CD8+ T cells from PBMCs. The rearrangement joins TRBV19 to TRBJ1-1; unclear D gene. This clonotype originated in a human donor with multiple sclerosis. The CDR3 loop is CASSIGDSWWAFF. The DNA of the CDR3 is TGTGCCAGTAGTATCGGTGACTCCTGGTGGGCTTTCTTT.